The T cell receptor (beta chain) described here comes from a study of T cells in Graves' hyperthyroidism and ophthalmopathy. Study-wide findings and caveats: Ophthalmopathy, which appeared later, was predicted by the model a median roughly 6.4 months before onset.

Clinical symptoms, serum thyroxine and TRAb, thyroid ultrasound and orbital computed tomography together formed the diagnostic basis. Authors of the study amplified TCR beta CDR3 regions from RNA transcripts. HTBI primers were employed in a first-round RT-PCR of the TCR CDR3. TCRdb used MiXCR to reprocess the multiplex PCR reads, holding one entry per CDR3 protein. This sample has about 620,000 distinct CDR3 sequences; under 20% occur once, and the top ten carry about 3.8%. This clonotype was seen a few times. Its antigen remains unidentified. The CDR3 consists of 12 residues. Germline-derived CDR1 and CDR2 are SQVTM and ANQGSEA. With 7 bases removed from V and 4 bases from J, the gap between germline ends came to 13 bases.

The origin of this receptor is a woman between 25 and 40 years old with Graves' hyperthyroidism. Sequencing was carried out using blood. The chain carries TRBV29-1 and TRBJ1-1; tentative D call: TRBD1 (5 bases). The CDR3 DNA sequence: TGCAGCGCCCGAGGGGTGGGCACTGAAGCTTTCTTT. It is translated as CSARGVGTEAFF.